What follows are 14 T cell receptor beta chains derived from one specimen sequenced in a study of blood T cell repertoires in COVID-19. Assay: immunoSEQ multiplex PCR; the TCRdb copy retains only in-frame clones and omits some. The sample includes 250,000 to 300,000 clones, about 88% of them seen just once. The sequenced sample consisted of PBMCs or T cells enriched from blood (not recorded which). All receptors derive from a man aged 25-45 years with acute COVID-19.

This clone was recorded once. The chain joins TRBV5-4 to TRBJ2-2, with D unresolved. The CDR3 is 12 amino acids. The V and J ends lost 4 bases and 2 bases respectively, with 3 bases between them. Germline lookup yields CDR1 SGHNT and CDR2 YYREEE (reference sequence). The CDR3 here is CASSPNTGELFF. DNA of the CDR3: TGTGCCAGCAGCCCTAACACCGGGGAGCTGTTTTTT.

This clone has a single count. The CDR3 DNA is TGTGCCAGCAGCTTCCTAAAAACGGGAGTAAGGAATGAAAAACTGTTTTTT. It encodes CASSFLKTGVRNEKLFF. The V call is TRBV27, the J call TRBJ1-4; D uncertain. Germline CDR1 reads MNHEY; CDR2 reads SMNVEV (reference sequence). Trimming stripped 6 bases from V and 5 bases from J, with 22 bases between. The CDR3 contains 17 residues.

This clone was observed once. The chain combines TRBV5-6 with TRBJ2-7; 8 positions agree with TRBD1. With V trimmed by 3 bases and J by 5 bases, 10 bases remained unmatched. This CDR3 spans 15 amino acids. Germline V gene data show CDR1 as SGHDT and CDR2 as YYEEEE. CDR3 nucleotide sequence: TGTGCCAGCAGCTGGGGGACAGGTGGGGAAGACGAGCAGTACGTC. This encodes CASSWGTGGEDEQYV.

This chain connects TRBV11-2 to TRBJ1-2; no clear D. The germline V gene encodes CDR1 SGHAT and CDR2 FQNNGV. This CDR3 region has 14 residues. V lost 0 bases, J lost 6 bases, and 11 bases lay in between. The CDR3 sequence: CASSLDLGGDGYTF. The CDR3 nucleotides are TGTGCCAGCAGCTTAGATCTCGGAGGCGATGGCTACACCTTC.

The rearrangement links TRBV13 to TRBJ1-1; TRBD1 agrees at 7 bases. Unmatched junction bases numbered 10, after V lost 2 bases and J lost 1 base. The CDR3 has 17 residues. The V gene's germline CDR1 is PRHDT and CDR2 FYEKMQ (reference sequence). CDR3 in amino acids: CASSLPTSGTANTEAFF. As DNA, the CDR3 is TGTGCCAGCAGCTTACCTACCTCCGGGACAGCGAACACTGAAGCTTTCTTT. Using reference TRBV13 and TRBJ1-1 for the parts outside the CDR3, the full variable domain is AAGVIQSPRHLIKEKRETATLKCYPIPRHDTVYWYQQGPGQDPQFLISFYEKMQSDKGSIPDRFSAQQFSDYHSELNMSSLELGDSALYFCASSLPTSGTANTEAFFGQGTRLTVV.

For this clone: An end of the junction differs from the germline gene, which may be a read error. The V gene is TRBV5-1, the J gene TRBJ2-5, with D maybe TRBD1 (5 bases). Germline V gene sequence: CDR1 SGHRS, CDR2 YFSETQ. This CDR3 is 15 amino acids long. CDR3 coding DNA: TGTGCCAGCAGCTTGGTTGCAGGGCGGCTAGAGACCCAGTACTTC. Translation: CASSLVAGRLETQYF.

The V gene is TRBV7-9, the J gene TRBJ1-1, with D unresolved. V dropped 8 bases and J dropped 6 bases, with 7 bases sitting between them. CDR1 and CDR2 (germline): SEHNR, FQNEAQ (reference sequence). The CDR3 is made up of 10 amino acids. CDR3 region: CASASAEAFF. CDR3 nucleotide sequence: TGTGCCAGCGCTTCGGCTGAAGCTTTCTTT.

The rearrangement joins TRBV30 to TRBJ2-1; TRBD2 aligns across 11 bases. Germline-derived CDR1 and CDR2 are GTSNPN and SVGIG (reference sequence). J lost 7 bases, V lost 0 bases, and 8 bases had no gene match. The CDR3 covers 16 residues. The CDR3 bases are TGTGCCTGGAGTGTTTTTACTAGCGGGAGTGGAAATGAGCAGTTCTTC. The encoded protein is CAWSVFTSGSGNEQFF.

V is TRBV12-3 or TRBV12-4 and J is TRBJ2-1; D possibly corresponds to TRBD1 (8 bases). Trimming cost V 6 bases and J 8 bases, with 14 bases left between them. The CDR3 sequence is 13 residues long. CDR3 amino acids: CASRDRGGDEQFF. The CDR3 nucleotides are TGTGCCAGCAGAGACAGGGGAGGGGATGAGCAGTTCTTC.

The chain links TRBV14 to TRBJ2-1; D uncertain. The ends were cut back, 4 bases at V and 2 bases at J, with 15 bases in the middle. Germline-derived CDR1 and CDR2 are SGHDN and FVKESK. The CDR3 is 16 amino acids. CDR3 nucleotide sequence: TGTGCCAGCAGCCCTAAAGCCGCTAGGACCTACAATGAGCAGTTCTTC. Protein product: CASSPKAARTYNEQFF.

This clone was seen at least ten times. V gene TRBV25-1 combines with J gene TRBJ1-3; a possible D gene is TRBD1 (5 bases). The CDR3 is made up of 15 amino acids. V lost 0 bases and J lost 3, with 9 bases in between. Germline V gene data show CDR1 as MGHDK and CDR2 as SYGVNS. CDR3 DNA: TGTGCCAGCAGTGAATACAGGGTCGGTGGAAACACCATATATTTT. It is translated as CASSEYRVGGNTIYF.

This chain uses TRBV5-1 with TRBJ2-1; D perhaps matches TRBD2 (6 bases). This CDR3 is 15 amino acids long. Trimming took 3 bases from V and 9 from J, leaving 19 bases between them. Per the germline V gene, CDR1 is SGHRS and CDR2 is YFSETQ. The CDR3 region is CASSSGLRGESEQFF. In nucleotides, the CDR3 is TGCGCCAGCAGCTCGGGACTCCGAGGGGAGTCTGAGCAGTTCTTC. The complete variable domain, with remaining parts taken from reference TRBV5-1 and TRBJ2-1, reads KAGVTQTPRYLIKTRGQQVTLSCSPISGHRSVSWYQQTPGQGLQFLFEYFSETQRNKGNFPGRFSGRQFSNSRSEMNVSTLELGDSALYLCASSSGLRGESEQFFGPGTRLTVL.

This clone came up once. The CDR3 DNA sequence: TGTGCCAGCAGCCAAGAGATTGGCCGCGAAGCTTTCTTT. This codes for CASSQEIGREAFF. The chain has TRBV14 and TRBJ1-1; D uncertain. Germline V lookup: CDR1 SGHDN, CDR2 FVKESK. The V end was cut by 0 bases, the J end by 8 bases, with 10 bases between. The CDR3 totals 13 residues.

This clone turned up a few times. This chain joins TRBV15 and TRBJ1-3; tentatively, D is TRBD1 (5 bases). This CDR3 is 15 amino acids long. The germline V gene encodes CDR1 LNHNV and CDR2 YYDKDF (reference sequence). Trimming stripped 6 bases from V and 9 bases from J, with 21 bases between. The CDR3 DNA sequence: TGTGCCACCAGTGGCGACTTCGGGGGAAGGGGCACCATATATTTT. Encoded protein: CATSGDFGGRGTIYF.